This T cell receptor (beta chain) was identified during a study of neurological immune-mediated disorders. It was by 5'RACE with 10-nucleotide random UMIs that the cDNA was made. Each CDR3 protein is one row after TCRdb ran MiXCR on the 5' RACE reads. The data contain tens of thousands of distinct CDR3 sequences, approximately 17% of them seen just once; the ten biggest clones take up approximately 15%. The CDR3 sequence is 16 residues long. Per the germline V gene, CDR1 is MNHNY and CDR2 is SVGAGI (reference sequence). V was clipped by 0 bases and J by 9 bases, with 19 bases between them. This clonotype was obtained from a woman aged 40 to 50 in good health. Sequenced material: PBMCs. J is TRBJ2-3 and V is TRBV6-6; the D is unclear. CDR3 in DNA: TGTGCCAGCAGTTACTCGTTGGGCCAAATAGCAGGCACGCAGTATTTT. Amino acids: CASSYSLGQIAGTQYF.